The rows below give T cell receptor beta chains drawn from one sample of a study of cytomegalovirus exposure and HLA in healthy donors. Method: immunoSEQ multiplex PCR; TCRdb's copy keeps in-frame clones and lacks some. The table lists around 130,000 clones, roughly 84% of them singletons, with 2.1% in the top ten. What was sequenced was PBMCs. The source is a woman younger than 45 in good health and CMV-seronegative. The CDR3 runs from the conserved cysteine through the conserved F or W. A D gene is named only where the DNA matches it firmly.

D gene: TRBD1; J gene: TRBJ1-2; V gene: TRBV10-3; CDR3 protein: CAISGFKGADYGYTF; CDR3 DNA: TGTGCCATCAGTGGATTCAAGGGGGCGGACTATGGCTACACCTTC
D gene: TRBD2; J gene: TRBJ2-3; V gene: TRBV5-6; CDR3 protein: CASTPQASGGRDTQYF; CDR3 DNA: TGTGCCAGCACCCCTCAGGCTAGCGGGGGCAGAGATACGCAGTATTTT
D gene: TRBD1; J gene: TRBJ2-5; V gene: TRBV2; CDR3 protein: CASSPWTGRETQYF; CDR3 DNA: TGTGCCAGCAGCCCTTGGACAGGGAGAGAGACCCAGTACTTC
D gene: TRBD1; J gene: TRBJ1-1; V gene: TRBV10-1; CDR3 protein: CASSDWDSRGTEAFF; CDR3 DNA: TGCGCCAGCAGCGACTGGGACAGCCGAGGCACTGAAGCTTTCTTT
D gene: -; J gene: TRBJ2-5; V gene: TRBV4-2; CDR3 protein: CASSQDPGRGQIETQYF; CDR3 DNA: TGTGCCAGCAGCCAAGATCCGGGTCGAGGGCAGATCGAGACCCAGTACTTC
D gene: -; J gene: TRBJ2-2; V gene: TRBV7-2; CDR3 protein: CASSLALSSSGAGELFF; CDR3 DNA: TGTGCCAGCAGCTTAGCGCTCTCCTCGTCTGGAGCCGGGGAGCTGTTTTTT
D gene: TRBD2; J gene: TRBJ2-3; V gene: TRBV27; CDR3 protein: CASSLQRGGTDTQYF; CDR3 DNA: TGTGCCAGCAGTTTACAGCGGGGGGGCACAGATACGCAGTATTTT
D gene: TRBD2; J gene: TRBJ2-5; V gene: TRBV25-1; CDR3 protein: CASSPGGLAGATGETQYF; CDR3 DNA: TGTGCCAGCAGTCCAGGTGGGCTAGCGGGGGCAACGGGAGAGACCCAGTACTTC
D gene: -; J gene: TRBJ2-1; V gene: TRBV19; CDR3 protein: CASSMKGEAYNEQFF; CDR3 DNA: TGTGCCAGTAGTATGAAAGGGGAGGCCTACAATGAGCAGTTCTTC
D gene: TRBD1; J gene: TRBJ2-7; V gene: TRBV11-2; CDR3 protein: CASSRRTGYEQYF; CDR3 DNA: TGTGCCAGCAGCCGCCGGACAGGCTACGAGCAGTACTTC
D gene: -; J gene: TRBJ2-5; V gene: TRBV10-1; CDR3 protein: CASSESPPGAGALYQETQYF; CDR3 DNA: TGCGCCAGCAGTGAGTCGCCCCCTGGGGCGGGGGCCTTGTACCAAGAGACCCAGTACTTC
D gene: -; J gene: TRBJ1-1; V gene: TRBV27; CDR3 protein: CASSLWGGQALNTEAFF; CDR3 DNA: TGTGCCAGCAGTTTATGGGGGGGGCAGGCCCTGAACACTGAAGCTTTCTTT
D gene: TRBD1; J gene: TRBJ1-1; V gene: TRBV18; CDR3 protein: CASSLQGAGRTEAFF; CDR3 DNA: TGTGCCAGCTCACTGCAGGGGGCCGGTAGAACTGAAGCTTTCTTT
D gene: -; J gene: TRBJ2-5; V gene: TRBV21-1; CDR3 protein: CASETHGPQETQYF; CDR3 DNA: TGTGCCAGCGAGACACACGGTCCCCAAGAGACCCAGTACTTC